This TCR beta chain originates from a study of regulatory T cells in long-lasting Graves disease. Time point here: newly diagnosed GD, antithyroid drugs for less than 3 months. There was RNA extracted from PBMCs, and the TCR library was made from it. According to the study, TCR beta libraries were built with iRepertoire HTBI primers and CDR3-region Arm-PCR. TCRdb redid the calling of the multiplex PCR reads with MiXCR, one entry per CDR3 protein. Among about 350,000 distinct CDR3 sequences listed, roughly 16% were seen once. This clonotype has a count of ten or more. The CDR3 has 18 amino acids. Germline assignment: CDR1 MDHEN and CDR2 SYDVKM. V shed 1 base and J shed 4 bases, with 23 bases lying between them. This sample was also put to use in a study of T cells in Graves' hyperthyroidism and ophthalmopathy.

The chain joins TRBV28 to TRBJ2-7, with a possible D match to TRBD2 (7 bases). Sequencing was performed on peripheral blood mononuclear cells (PBMCs), taken at new diagnosis, from a patient treated with antithyroid drugs. The clonotype was recovered from a woman aged 18-29 years with Graves disease. CDR3 region: CASSLYNWRGEGLYEQYF. The CDR3 bases are TGTGCCAGCAGTTTATATAATTGGAGGGGGGAGGGCCTATACGAGCAGTACTTC.